Listed below are T cell receptor beta chains from one sample, sequenced in a study of cytomegalovirus exposure and HLA in healthy donors. The data were produced by immunoSEQ multiplex PCR, yet TCRdb's version contains in-frame clones alone and is incomplete. The sample holds 210,000 or so clones; around 86% are singletons and the top ten take 1.3%. The sequenced sample consisted of PBMCs. The receptors here all came from a man under 40 in good health and CMV-seronegative. Both conserved end residues are part of each CDR3. Each record gives: D gene, V gene, J gene, clone size, CDR3 protein, CDR3 DNA. D genes are given only for firm matches. Clone size appears in some rows only: once, few, many, or a class for an expanded clone.

TRBD1	TRBV9	TRBJ1-4	-	CASSVEGTGPTNEKLFF	TGTGCCAGCAGCGTAGAGGGGACAGGGCCAACTAATGAAAAACTGTTTTTT
-	TRBV6-5	TRBJ2-7	-	CASSEISEQYF	TGTGCCAGCAGTGAAATCAGCGAGCAGTACTTC
-	TRBV5-1	TRBJ1-2	-	CASSLAMVGQTGGYTF	TGCGCCAGCAGCTTGGCGATGGTGGGTCAAACGGGTGGCTACACCTTC
-	TRBV28	TRBJ2-6	few	CATLRERGANVLTF	TGTGCCACCCTGAGGGAGCGTGGGGCCAACGTCCTGACTTTC
-	TRBV28	TRBJ1-2	-	CASSPHGISDDYGYTF	TGTGCCAGCAGTCCCCACGGGATCTCAGATGACTATGGCTACACCTTC
-	TRBV28	TRBJ2-7	-	CASSLEQGLSYEQYF	TGTGCCAGCAGTTTGGAACAGGGCCTCTCCTACGAGCAGTACTTC
-	TRBV7-2	TRBJ1-2	-	CASSSGRYGYTF	TGTGCCAGCAGCTCGGGAAGGTATGGCTACACCTTC
-	TRBV28	TRBJ1-1	-	CASSLAVPKEAFF	TGTGCCAGCAGTTTGGCGGTGCCGAAAGAAGCTTTCTTT
TRBD2	TRBV27	TRBJ2-1	-	CASSLLSGTSGGYSYNEQFF	TGTGCCAGCAGTCTACTTTCCGGGACTAGCGGGGGTTACTCCTACAATGAGCAGTTCTTC
TRBD1	TRBV5-4	TRBJ1-1	-	CASSRGGGRVNTEAFF	TGTGCCAGCAGCCGCGGAGGGGGCAGGGTGAACACTGAAGCTTTCTTT
-	TRBV21-1	TRBJ2-1	once	CASSKGGLAGYNEQFF	TGTGCCAGCAGCAAAGGGGGACTAGCGGGATACAATGAGCAGTTCTTC
-	TRBV18	TRBJ2-5	-	CASSQGYQETQYF	TGTGCCAGCTCACAGGGGTACCAAGAGACCCAGTACTTC
-	TRBV28	TRBJ2-7	-	CASSLTRAYEQYF	TGTGCCAGCAGTTTAACTAGAGCCTACGAGCAGTACTTC
-	TRBV28	TRBJ1-1	once	CASSFIGSRTEAFF	TGTGCCAGCAGTTTCATCGGGAGCAGGACTGAAGCTTTCTTT
-	TRBV18	TRBJ2-7	-	CASSPEGQDEQYF	TGTGCCAGCTCACCCGAAGGTCAGGACGAGCAGTACTTC
TRBD1	TRBV15	TRBJ2-3	once	CATSRTGGPDTQYF	TGTGCCACCAGCAGGACAGGGGGCCCAGATACGCAGTATTTT
TRBD1	TRBV18	TRBJ2-3	-	CASSPQGAHTDTQYF	TGTGCCAGCTCACCACAGGGGGCCCACACAGATACGCAGTATTTT
TRBD1	TRBV7-6	TRBJ2-7	-	CASSSIPGQGSKQYF	TGTGCCAGCAGCTCCATTCCGGGACAGGGATCAAAACAGTACTTC
-	TRBV30	TRBJ1-2	few	CAWSVRPEYGYTF	TGTGCCTGGAGTGTACGCCCCGAGTATGGCTACACCTTC
TRBD1	TRBV5-1	TRBJ2-7	-	CASSFEGGTCEQYF	TGCGCCAGCAGCTTTGAAGGGGGCACCTGCGAGCAGTACTTC
-	TRBV28	TRBJ1-2	-	CASRSTREIYGYTF	TGTGCCAGCAGATCAACGAGGGAAATTTATGGCTACACCTTC
-	TRBV28	TRBJ1-2	-	CASSSLRGGAGGYTF	TGTGCCAGCAGTTCCCTACGGGGAGGGGCAGGTGGCTACACCTTC
-	TRBV6-5	TRBJ1-5	once	CASRVAPGRQPQHF	TGTGCCAGCAGGGTGGCGCCGGGGAGACAGCCCCAGCATTTT
TRBD2	TRBV9	TRBJ2-5	-	CASSTGLAPQETQYF	TGTGCCAGCAGCACCGGACTAGCCCCCCAAGAGACCCAGTACTTC
TRBD1	TRBV28	TRBJ2-7	-	CASNSLGTGGYEQYF	TGTGCCAGCAACTCTTTGGGGACAGGGGGCTACGAGCAGTACTTC
-	TRBV6-6	TRBJ2-3	-	CASSLGGSTDTQYF	TGTGCCAGCAGCCTCGGGGGTAGCACAGATACGCAGTATTTT
-	TRBV28	TRBJ1-5	-	CAGRDSNQPQHF	TGTGCCGGCCGGGATAGCAATCAGCCCCAGCATTTT
TRBD2	TRBV28	TRBJ2-1	-	CASSNPSGGSEQFF	TGTGCCAGCAGCAACCCTAGCGGGGGAAGTGAGCAGTTCTTC
-	TRBV29-1	TRBJ1-1	-	CSAVGVNTEAFF	TGCAGCGCTGTCGGTGTGAACACTGAAGCTTTCTTT
TRBD2	TRBV7-6	TRBJ2-5	once	CASSRETSGEQETQYF	TGTGCCAGCAGCCGAGAAACTAGCGGGGAGCAAGAGACCCAGTACTTC
-	TRBV10-3	TRBJ1-5	-	CASRSLGESNQPQHF	TGTGCCAGCAGATCCCTCGGGGAGAGCAATCAGCCCCAGCATTTT
TRBD2	TRBV7-9	TRBJ2-7	-	CSSSLARGLAGEEQYF	TGTTCCAGCAGCTTAGCGCGGGGACTAGCGGGCGAGGAGCAGTACTTC
-	TRBV28	TRBJ2-3	-	CASSTLVLAYDTQYF	TGTGCCAGCAGTACCCTGGTCCTAGCATATGATACGCAGTATTTT
TRBD1	TRBV6-6	TRBJ1-5	few	CASRANRDREWEPQHF	TGTGCCAGCAGAGCTAACCGGGACAGGGAATGGGAGCCCCAGCATTTT
-	TRBV29-1	TRBJ1-4	-	CSVGQDNEKLFF	TGCAGCGTTGGGCAGGATAATGAAAAACTGTTTTTT
TRBD1	TRBV2	TRBJ2-5	-	CASSEIRGSGETQYF	TGTGCCAGCAGTGAAATCAGGGGGTCGGGGGAGACCCAGTACTTC
-	TRBV7-9	TRBJ1-4	-	CASSLANSATNEKLFF	TGTGCCAGCAGCTTAGCGAACAGTGCAACTAATGAAAAACTGTTTTTT
-	TRBV5-4	TRBJ2-7	-	CASSLGASYEQYF	TGTGCCAGCAGCTTGGGGGCGTCCTACGAGCAGTACTTC
-	TRBV2	TRBJ2-1	-	CASRDREAYNEQFF	TGTGCCAGCAGAGACAGGGAGGCCTACAATGAGCAGTTCTTC
-	TRBV7-2	TRBJ1-2	once	CASSLVAYPGNGYTF	TGTGCCAGCAGCTTAGTTGCGTACCCAGGAAATGGCTACACCTTC
TRBD2	TRBV7-2	TRBJ2-7	once	CASSWGSSGTTGYEQYF	TGTGCCAGCAGCTGGGGGAGTAGCGGGACAACTGGCTACGAGCAGTACTTC
-	TRBV5-5	TRBJ1-2	-	CASSLAGVNGGYTF	TGTGCCAGCAGCTTGGCAGGGGTAAATGGTGGCTACACCTTC
-	TRBV6-1	TRBJ1-5	-	CASTMNWANQPQHF	TGTGCCAGCACCATGAACTGGGCCAATCAGCCCCAGCATTTT